This T cell receptor (beta chain) derives from a study of regulatory T cells in long-lasting Graves disease. Investigators prepared the TCR beta libraries by applying iRepertoire HTBI primers and Arm-PCR of CDR3 regions. TCRdb reanalysed the multiplex PCR reads using MiXCR and keeps one entry per CDR3 protein. The sample records around 250,000 distinct CDR3 sequences, approximately 18% being singletons. Time point indicated: newly diagnosed GD, antithyroid drugs for less than 3 months. Extracted PBMC RNA gave rise to the TCR library. Regarding this clonotype: A read error likely explains this, since a far larger clone differs by one base. It is likely a read error, because the conserved phenylalanine at the end of the CDR3 is missing.

These data are also associated with another study on T cells in Graves' hyperthyroidism and ophthalmopathy.

This clonotype originated in a woman under 40 with Graves disease. The input for sequencing was peripheral blood mononuclear cells (PBMCs), taken at new diagnosis, from a patient treated with antithyroid drugs.

The CDR3 DNA reads TGTGCCAGCAGCTCACGACAGGGGAACACTGAAGCTTTCTTA. Its protein product is CASSSRQGNTEAFL. The V gene is TRBV5-1, the J gene TRBJ1-1, with 7 bases matching TRBD1. Germline CDR1 SGHRS, CDR2 YFSETQ. The CDR3 totals 14 residues.